Shown below are 25 T cell receptor beta chains from a single sample sequenced in a study of blood T cell repertoires in COVID-19 (dated by TCRdb to the early 2020s). The library was built by means of the immunoSEQ multiplex PCR assay. This is the immuneACCESS table as TCRdb keeps it, with only in-frame sequences that have V and J called. A part of the clones is gone; compared with another copy, unresolved V genes explain less than half, and the rest is unexplained. For this sample the table gives about 320,000 clones, of which approximately 88% were detected only once. Jointly, the top ten make up 5% to 5.5% of the sample. Sequences were obtained from PBMCs or T cells enriched from blood (not recorded which). Every receptor here comes from a man in his sixties who had recovered from COVID-19.

The gene calls are TRBV4-1 and TRBJ1-6; no clear D. CDR3 size: 17 residues. CDR1 is MGHRA and CDR2 is YSYEKL in the germline V gene. The V end lost 0 bases, the J end lost 0 bases, and 9 bases lay between the germline ends. Written as DNA, the CDR3 is TGCGCCAGCAGCCAAGATAGTATGAGCTCCTATAATTCACCCCTCCACTTT. Translated, it gives CASSQDSMSSYNSPLHF.

The V gene is TRBV5-4, the J gene TRBJ1-4; D is uncertain. This CDR3 is built from 12 residues. Germline CDR1 reads SGHNT; CDR2 reads YYREEE (reference sequence). The V end lost 5 bases, the J end lost 8 bases, and 10 bases lay between the germline ends. The CDR3 region has the DNA TGTGCCAGCAGTAGATCCGGGGAAAAACTGTTTTTT. Translated, it gives CASSRSGEKLFF.

The chain has TRBV29-1 and TRBJ1-6, with a tentative D call TRBD1 (5 bases). V was shortened by 7 bases and J by 9 bases, with 16 bases between the two germline ends. The V gene's germline CDR1 is SQVTM and CDR2 ANQGSEA. The CDR3 length is 13 residues. The CDR3 loop reads CSASTGEGSPLHF. CDR3 nucleotides: TGCAGCGCTTCGACGGGGGAAGGTTCACCCCTCCACTTT.

This rearrangement joins TRBV7-2 to TRBJ2-1, with 7 bases aligning to TRBD1. Per germline, CDR1 SGHTA and CDR2 FQGNSA. The V gene end was trimmed by 4 bases and the J gene end by 8 bases; junction bases not matched to a gene: 17. The CDR3 totals 17 residues. The CDR3: CASSSGTVAPRLDEQFF. The CDR3, as DNA: TGTGCCAGCAGCTCCGGGACAGTCGCTCCCCGCTTGGATGAGCAGTTCTTC.

This clone was recorded a few times. This sequence joins TRBV5-4 and TRBJ2-5, with TRBD1 matching over 8 bases. Germline trimming cut 2 bases from V and 5 bases from J; bases unmatched to any gene: 5. CDR1 and CDR2 from the germline V gene are SGHNT and YYREEE (reference sequence). The CDR3 extends over 14 amino acids. CDR3 amino acids: CASSFDRGWETQYF. In DNA, the CDR3 is TGTGCCAGCAGCTTCGACAGGGGTTGGGAGACCCAGTACTTC.

The CDR3 reads CASSYQSSGGRSEQYF. The CDR3 bases are TGTGCCAGCAGTTACCAATCATCGGGGGGACGCTCCGAGCAGTACTTC. This chain joins TRBV6-5 and TRBJ2-7, with 7 bases matching TRBD2. Trimming took 2 bases from V and 6 from J; bases not matched to a gene: 13. There are 16 residues in the CDR3. Germline V gene data show CDR1 as MNHEY and CDR2 as SVGAGI.

The chain couples TRBV6-2 or TRBV6-3 to TRBJ2-7, with 11 bases that match TRBD2. Trimming at V came to 6 bases and at J to 0 bases, leaving 4 bases not matched to a gene. The CDR3 has 15 amino acids. Germline values: CDR1 MNHEY, CDR2 SVGEGT. The chain's CDR3 is CASSYTSGGSYEQYF. The CDR3 DNA reads as TGTGCCAGCAGCTATACTAGCGGGGGCTCCTACGAGCAGTACTTC.

This clone was recorded once. Other nucleotide sequences from this sample produce the same CDR3. The chain has TRBV4-1 and TRBJ2-1; D possibly corresponds to TRBD2 (5 bases). Germline assignment: CDR1 MGHRA and CDR2 YSYEKL. The CDR3 has 16 residues. The V and J ends lost 1 base and 3 bases respectively, with 13 bases between them. This CDR3 reads CASSQVGSGGYNEQFF. The CDR3 DNA reads as TGCGCCAGCAGCCAAGTTGGGTCCGGAGGCTACAATGAGCAGTTCTTC.

The CDR3, as DNA: TGTGCCAGCAGCTTGGCTAGAGCGGGAGGGCTTCAAGAGACCCAGTACTTC. Translation: CASSLARAGGLQETQYF. This chain connects TRBV5-6 to TRBJ2-5; TRBD2 matches 10 bases. With V trimmed by 0 bases and J by 2 bases, 7 bases remained unmatched. The CDR3 contains 17 residues. Per germline, CDR1 SGHDT and CDR2 YYEEEE.

The rearrangement joins TRBV7-3 to TRBJ2-1, with 8 bases aligning to TRBD2. Per the germline V gene, CDR1 is SGHTA and CDR2 is FQGTGA. V shed 5 bases and J 0 bases; nucleotides not matched to a gene: 6. This CDR3 contains 16 residues. The CDR3 here is CASSPKSGSSYNEQFF. CDR3 coding DNA: TGTGCCAGCAGCCCTAAAAGCGGGAGCTCCTACAATGAGCAGTTCTTC.

This clone has only one observation. This chain links TRBV2 with TRBJ2-3, with 10 bases that match TRBD2. The trim removed 6 bases at V and 4 bases at J, leaving 19 bases unmatched. Looked up from germline, CDR1 is SNHLY and CDR2 is FYNNEI. The CDR3 runs 19 residues. CDR3 region: CASRLARGLARGEPDTQYF. CDR3 in DNA: TGTGCCAGCAGACTAGCCAGGGGACTAGCGAGAGGGGAACCAGATACGCAGTATTTT.

V gene TRBV27 combines with J gene TRBJ1-6; D may be TRBD1 (5 bases). Germline CDR1 is MNHEY and CDR2 is SMNVEV (reference sequence). CDR3 length equals 17 residues. V gave up 1 base and J gave up 7 bases, with 17 bases separating them. Written as DNA, the CDR3 is TGTGCCAGCAGTTTATGGGTTGACAGCGGGGTAAATTCACCCCTCCACTTT. Translating gives CASSLWVDSGVNSPLHF.

The chain couples TRBV24-1 to TRBJ2-5, with D tentatively TRBD1 (6 bases). Trimming stripped 3 bases from V and 5 bases from J, with 12 bases between. This CDR3 is 14 amino acids long. Per the germline V gene, CDR1 is KGHDR and CDR2 is SFDVKD. CDR3 bases: TGTGCCACCAGTGATACCACAGGGATGGAGACCCAGTACTTC. This gives the protein CATSDTTGMETQYF.

The V and J genes are TRBV5-1 and TRBJ1-2, with a possible D match to TRBD1 (6 bases). The CDR3 consists of 15 residues. The germline V and J ends were trimmed by 0 bases and 7 bases, with 16 bases remaining between them. Germline-derived CDR1 and CDR2 are SGHRS and YFSETQ. CDR3 DNA: TGCGCCAGCAGCTTGGTGAGGGACACTAGGGCTGGCTACACCTTC. Residues: CASSLVRDTRAGYTF.

This clone was seen only a few times. The chain uses TRBV5-1 and TRBJ2-3, with 14 nucleotides matching TRBD2. This CDR3 region has 17 residues. V was pared by 5 bases and J by 6 bases, with 11 bases of the junction left unmatched. Germline CDR1 is SGHRS and CDR2 is YFSETQ. In DNA, the CDR3 is TGCGCCAGCAGTAAGGCGACTAGCGGGAGGGTAATGGATACGCAGTATTTT. Translating gives CASSKATSGRVMDTQYF.

V usage is TRBV11-2 and J usage is TRBJ2-1; D perhaps matches TRBD1 (5 bases). CDR1 is SGHAT, CDR2 FQNNGV, per germline. This CDR3 has 16 residues. Trimming took 0 bases from V and 1 from J, leaving 10 bases between them. CDR3 sequence (DNA): TGTGCCAGCAGCTTAGATAGGGGATGGTCCTACAATGAGCAGTTCTTC. It codes for CASSLDRGWSYNEQFF.

The chain carries TRBV28 and TRBJ1-2, with TRBD1 as a possible D gene (5 bases). CDR1 and CDR2 (germline): MDHEN, SYDVKM. Trimming took off 6 bases at V and 3 bases at J, with 8 bases between the two ends. The CDR3 sequence is 12 residues long. DNA of the CDR3: TGTGCCAGCAGAAGACAGTACTATGGCTACACCTTC. Amino acids: CASRRQYYGYTF.

The genes are TRBV5-4 and TRBJ1-6; 12 nucleotides align to TRBD1. The length of the CDR3 is 17 residues. The junction had 6 bases not matched to a gene; V was cut back by 5 bases and J by 3 bases. Germline values: CDR1 SGHNT, CDR2 YYREEE (reference sequence). CDR3 sequence: CASRRGTGGFYNSPLHF. In DNA, the CDR3 is TGTGCCAGCAGACGTGGGACAGGGGGCTTCTATAATTCACCCCTCCACTTT.

The J gene is TRBJ2-7, the V gene TRBV4-2, with 8 bases aligning to TRBD2. Germline values: CDR1 LGHNA, CDR2 YNFKEQ. This CDR3 is 15 amino acids long. The trim removed 2 bases at V and 0 bases at J, leaving 3 bases unmatched. CDR3 nucleotides: TGTGCCAGCAGCCAATTAAGCGGGAGCTCCTACGAGCAGTACTTC. Amino acids: CASSQLSGSSYEQYF.

The V gene is TRBV6-5, the J gene TRBJ2-7; 7 positions agree with TRBD1. V lost 5 bases, J lost 2 bases, and 6 bases stayed unmatched. Germline V gene sequence: CDR1 MNHEY, CDR2 SVGAGI. CDR3 length: 14 residues. Here the CDR3 reads CASSQPGQTYEQYF. The DNA for the CDR3 is TGTGCCAGCAGTCAACCGGGACAGACCTACGAGCAGTACTTC.

V usage is TRBV6-5 and J usage is TRBJ1-1; D unclear. Trimming removed 8 bases from V and 1 base from J, with 14 bases in between. Per the germline V gene, CDR1 is MNHEY and CDR2 is SVGAGI. CDR3 length equals 14 residues. The CDR3 here is CASLKRSGNTEAFF. The CDR3 DNA reads as TGTGCCAGCCTTAAACGGTCTGGGAACACTGAAGCTTTCTTT.

This clone was counted a few times. The J gene is TRBJ2-7, the V gene TRBV11-2; D may be TRBD1 (5 bases). CDR3 size: 15 residues. V lost 4 bases and J lost 2, with 15 bases in between. Germline assignment: CDR1 SGHAT and CDR2 FQNNGV. In nucleotides, the CDR3 is TGTGCCAGCAGCTCCTGGGGCGTTGCCGCCTACGAGCAGTACTTC. Residues: CASSSWGVAAYEQYF.

This chain links TRBV20-1 with TRBJ1-2, with D possibly being TRBD1 (5 bases). The V gene's germline CDR1 is DFQATT and CDR2 SNEGSKA (reference sequence). The CDR3 runs 14 residues. The germline V and J ends were trimmed by 3 bases and 4 bases, with 15 bases remaining between them. CDR3 DNA sequence: TGCAGTGCTAGTCTAGACCATGACAGCTATGGCTACACCTTC. It is translated as CSASLDHDSYGYTF.

V gene TRBV7-9 combines with J gene TRBJ2-2; D ambiguous. CDR3 length equals 13 residues. Trimming pared 5 bases from V and 6 bases from J, leaving 10 bases between. CDR1 is SEHNR, CDR2 FQNEAQ, per germline (reference sequence). The CDR3 DNA reads as TGTGCCAGCAGCCACTATATCGCCGGGGAGCTGTTTTTT. This gives the protein CASSHYIAGELFF.

The chain has TRBV10-3 and TRBJ2-3; possible D gene TRBD2, 6 bases. This CDR3 has 14 amino acids. From germline, CDR1 is ENHRY and CDR2 SYGVKD. V shed 2 bases and J shed 6 bases, with 12 bases lying between them. As DNA, the CDR3 is TGTGCCATCAGTGAGCAGGGCCGGGGGGATACGCAGTATTTT. It encodes CAISEQGRGDTQYF.